The sequence of this T cell receptor (beta chain) was determined in a study of T cells in localized non-small cell lung cancer. Trimming cost V 6 bases and J 1 base; bases outside gene matches: 8. The CDR3 has 15 amino acids. The germline CDR1 and CDR2 sequences are MDHEN and SYDVKM. Comments on this clone: The antigen is not known.

Profiling relied on immunoSEQ multiplex PCR, and the TCRdb table lists in-frame clones only, not all of them. The sample shows about 48,000 clones, around three quarters of them seen only once. Study observations and caveats: Uninvolved adjacent lung showed higher T cell clonality than tumor. Among the top 100 tumor clones, a median 57 appeared in adjacent lung. Because only a single region of the tumor was sequenced, heterogeneity remains possible. In the blood, greater T cell density corresponded to longer overall survival.

V and J are TRBV28 and TRBJ1-1, with 7 bases that match TRBD1. This specimen consisted of peripheral blood, obtained before any cancer treatment. This TCR derives from a man aged 40 to 70 with stage I squamous cell lung carcinoma. CDR3 sequence reads: CASRPRQGSNTEAFF. The CDR3 DNA reads TGTGCCAGCAGGCCCCGACAGGGCTCGAACACTGAAGCTTTCTTT.